The 26 T cell receptor beta chains below come from one sample, sequenced in a study of cytomegalovirus exposure and HLA in healthy donors. The primer mix had 60 Vbeta and 13 Jbeta primers. Profiling relied on immunoSEQ multiplex PCR, and the TCRdb table lists in-frame clones only, not all of them. The sample lists some 150,000 clones, roughly 80% occurring once. The specimen sequenced was PBMCs. Receptors originate from a man between 35 and 55 years old in good health and CMV-seronegative.

The V call is TRBV5-1, the J call TRBJ2-1; 11 bases agree with TRBD2. Per the germline V gene, CDR1 is SGHRS and CDR2 is YFSETQ. V gave up 1 base and J gave up 6 bases; unmatched junction bases: 6. The CDR3 loop spans 16 amino acids. CDR3 in DNA: TGCGCCAGCAGCTTGATAGCCGGGACTAGCGGCAATGAGCAGTTCTTC. It yields the protein CASSLIAGTSGNEQFF.

The table lists this clone with a few counts. The chain joins TRBV7-3 to TRBJ1-2; 7 nucleotides align to TRBD1. Germline values: CDR1 SGHTA, CDR2 FQGTGA. The CDR3 is made up of 13 amino acids. V trimming: 4 bases; J trimming: 6 bases; junction bases outside the gene matches: 5. CDR3 in DNA: TGTGCCAGCAGCTCCGGGACAGATGATGGCTACACCTTC. Translating it yields CASSSGTDDGYTF.

Here the CDR3 reads CASSAEGLQGGGELFF. The CDR3 nucleotides are TGTGCCAGCAGCGCTGAGGGCCTGCAGGGAGGCGGGGAGCTGTTTTTT. The chain carries TRBV7-9 and TRBJ2-2; a possible D gene is TRBD2 (6 bases). Germline-derived CDR1 and CDR2 are SEHNR and FQNEAQ (reference sequence). Trimming took off 5 bases at V and 7 bases at J, with 20 bases between the two ends. The CDR3 totals 16 residues.

The genes are TRBV9 and TRBJ1-1; unclear D gene. The CDR3 length is 17 residues. Germline V lookup: CDR1 SGDLS, CDR2 YYNGEE. The germline V and J ends were trimmed by 5 bases and 2 bases, with 22 bases remaining between them. The CDR3 DNA sequence: TGTGCCAGCAGTCGTAGGTGGGGAGGAGAGGCTAACACTGAAGCTTTCTTT. Residues: CASSRRWGGEANTEAFF.

This CDR3 reads CASSSVRGLLRGNEQFF. The CDR3 coding sequence is TGTGCCAGCAGCTCAGTCCGGGGACTACTGAGGGGGAATGAGCAGTTCTTC. The V call is TRBV13, the J call TRBJ2-1, with D possibly being TRBD2 (7 bases). Germline CDR1 and CDR2: PRHDT and FYEKMQ (reference sequence). V shed 4 bases and J shed 7 bases, with 23 bases lying between them. The CDR3 is 17 amino acids.

This clone was recorded only once. This sequence joins TRBV7-6 and TRBJ1-5, with no clear D. Germline V CDR1 and CDR2: SGHVS, FNYEAQ. Trimming shortened V by 1 base and J by 6 bases, and 10 bases separated the two germline ends. CDR3 length: 14 amino acids. DNA of the CDR3: TGTGCCAGCAGCTTAGGAGGCAGCCTTCAGCCCCAGCATTTT. This sequence encodes CASSLGGSLQPQHF.

The chain's CDR3 is CASSPTGVGTEAFF. Written as DNA, the CDR3 is TGTGCCAGCAGCCCTACAGGGGTAGGTACTGAAGCTTTCTTT. The chain couples TRBV11-2 to TRBJ1-1, with TRBD1 matching over 7 bases. V trimming: 5 bases; J trimming: 5 bases; junction bases outside the gene matches: 8. The CDR3 has 14 amino acids. From germline, CDR1 is SGHAT and CDR2 FQNNGV.

This sequence joins TRBV28 and TRBJ2-7; 7 positions agree with TRBD1. J lost 5 bases, V lost 3 bases, and 10 bases had no gene match. The CDR3 is 15 residues long. Germline-derived CDR1 and CDR2 are MDHEN and SYDVKM. In nucleotides, the CDR3 is TGTGCCAGCAGTTTGACAGGGACCCTAAGGAACGAGCAGTACTTC. This codes for CASSLTGTLRNEQYF.

This clone was seen many times. The V call is TRBV10-3, the J call TRBJ2-7; 9 bases map to TRBD1. After removal of 3 bases from V and 0 bases from J, the junction contained 6 bases not matched to a gene. CDR3 length: 16 amino acids. Germline CDR1 reads ENHRY; CDR2 reads SYGVKD. The CDR3 nucleotides are TGTGCCATCAGTGATCCCGGGACAGGGCTCTCCTACGAGCAGTACTTC. Its translation is CAISDPGTGLSYEQYF.

Only a few counts were recorded for this clone. The chain employs TRBV6-5 and TRBJ1-6; D is uncertain. The CDR3 runs to 14 residues. Germline CDR1 is MNHEY and CDR2 is SVGAGI. Trimming shortened V by 6 bases and J by 14 bases, and 20 bases separated the two germline ends. The CDR3 loop is CASRSAPGSEALHF. The CDR3 DNA follows: TGTGCCAGCAGGTCCGCCCCGGGGTCTGAGGCCCTCCACTTT.

The rearrangement links TRBV7-2 to TRBJ1-2; tentative D call: TRBD1 (6 bases). The V end lost 5 bases, the J end lost 4 bases, and 23 bases lay between the germline ends. This CDR3 has 17 amino acids. Germline CDR1 SGHTA, CDR2 FQGNSA. The CDR3 sequence: CASSGMTGLLQSYGYTF. The CDR3 DNA is TGTGCCAGCAGCGGTATGACAGGTTTATTGCAAAGCTATGGCTACACCTTC.

V is TRBV5-1 and J is TRBJ2-1; 9 nucleotides match TRBD1. This CDR3 contains 16 residues. Trimming took 4 bases from V and 4 from J; bases not matched to a gene: 9. CDR1 is SGHRS and CDR2 is YFSETQ in the germline V gene. Here the CDR3 reads CASSTAPGQGYNEQFF. DNA for the CDR3: TGCGCCAGCAGCACCGCTCCGGGACAGGGTTACAATGAGCAGTTCTTC.

The chain joins TRBV19 to TRBJ1-2; D call uncertain. V lost 7 bases, J lost 4 bases, and 7 bases lay in between. The CDR3 is made up of 11 amino acids. Germline assignment: CDR1 LNHDA and CDR2 SQIVND (reference sequence). CDR3 bases: TGTGCCAGTAATTCCCTCTATGGCTACACCTTC. The encoded protein is CASNSLYGYTF.

In this sample, this clone turned up a few times. The J gene is TRBJ2-3, the V gene TRBV5-1, with a tentative D call TRBD1 (5 bases). Deletions cut 6 bases from V and 0 bases from J, with 8 bases between. Germline V gene lookup returns CDR1 SGHRS and CDR2 YFSETQ. The CDR3 is 13 amino acids. CDR3 sequence (DNA): TGCGCCAGCACAGGGCCTAGCACAGATACGCAGTATTTT. This codes for CASTGPSTDTQYF.

This sequence joins TRBV5-1 and TRBJ2-3; maybe TRBD2 (6 bases). The CDR3 covers 16 residues. The V end was cut by 4 bases, the J end by 1 base, with 16 bases between. CDR1 is SGHRS and CDR2 is YFSETQ in the germline V gene. The CDR3 is CASSPGSGLGTDTQYF. As DNA, the CDR3 is TGCGCCAGCAGCCCGGGCAGCGGGTTGGGCACAGATACGCAGTATTTT. Based on the CDR3 plus reference TRBV5-1 and TRBJ2-3, the full variable domain is KAGVTQTPRYLIKTRGQQVTLSCSPISGHRSVSWYQQTPGQGLQFLFEYFSETQRNKGNFPGRFSGRQFSNSRSEMNVSTLELGDSALYLCASSPGSGLGTDTQYFGPGTRLTVL.

The count of this clone is one. The chain carries TRBV7-9 and TRBJ1-2; tentative D call: TRBD1 (5 bases). CDR3 length: 15 residues. With 5 bases removed from V and 0 bases from J, the gap between germline ends came to 13 bases. CDR1 is SEHNR and CDR2 is FQNEAQ in the germline V gene (reference sequence). For the CDR3, the DNA is TGTGCCAGCAGCCCTAGCGGAGGGGCTAACTATGGCTACACCTTC. Amino acid sequence: CASSPSGGANYGYTF.

The J gene is TRBJ2-1, the V gene TRBV7-8; 9 bases are shared with TRBD2. The CDR3 is made up of 17 amino acids. The germline CDR1 and CDR2 sequences are SGHVS and FQNEAQ. The V and J ends lost 0 bases and 2 bases, in that order; junction bases with no gene match: 5. CDR3 DNA: TGTGCCAGCAGCTTAGCGGTGGCGGGGGGGACCTACAATGAGCAGTTCTTC. It specifies CASSLAVAGGTYNEQFF.

In this sample, this clone turned up a few times. The rearrangement links TRBV10-1 to TRBJ1-1, with a tentative D call TRBD1 (5 bases). V dropped 1 base and J dropped 8 bases, with 8 bases sitting between them. Germline CDR1 is WNHNN and CDR2 is SYGVQD (reference sequence). The length of the CDR3 is 12 residues. CDR3 nucleotide sequence: TGCGCCAGCAGTGAGTATCAGGGAGAAGCTTTCTTT. Protein product: CASSEYQGEAFF.

This sequence joins TRBV5-8 and TRBJ2-7, with 8 positions matching TRBD1. From germline, CDR1 is SGHTS and CDR2 YDEGEE. J was trimmed by 8 bases and V by 7 bases; bases with no gene match: 14. The CDR3 runs 14 residues. The CDR3 DNA reads TGTGCCAGCCGTCAAAAGGGGACAGGCCTGAAGCAGTACTTC. This codes for CASRQKGTGLKQYF.

The V and J genes are TRBV19 and TRBJ1-1; 12 positions agree with TRBD1. After removal of 11 bases from V and 11 bases from J, the junction contained 9 bases not matched to a gene. The CDR3 covers 12 residues. Per the germline V gene, CDR1 is LNHDA and CDR2 is SQIVND (reference sequence). CDR3 in amino acids: CAAGGDRGRAFF. The CDR3 DNA reads as TGTGCCGCCGGCGGGGACAGGGGGCGCGCTTTCTTT.

The V and J genes are TRBV11-1 and TRBJ2-5; maybe TRBD1 (6 bases). Between the trimmed V and J ends, which lost 3 bases and 5 bases, there was a span of 16 bases. The length of the CDR3 is 15 residues. Germline V CDR1 and CDR2: SGHAT, FQDESV (reference sequence). The DNA of the CDR3 is TGTGCCAGCAGCTTCCCAGGGGTCTTAGATGAGACCCAGTACTTC. Translated, it gives CASSFPGVLDETQYF.

V and J are TRBV6-1 and TRBJ1-5, with unresolved D. Germline V CDR1 and CDR2: MNHNS, SASEGT. CDR3 length equals 14 residues. Between the trimmed V and J ends, which lost 2 bases and 3 bases, there was a span of 8 bases. The CDR3 nucleotides read TGTGCCAGCAGTGAACTTCAGGACAATCAGCCCCAGCATTTT. This sequence encodes CASSELQDNQPQHF.

The rearrangement uses TRBV5-1 and TRBJ2-1, with a weak D call TRBD1 (6 bases). Trimming removed 4 bases at V and 5 bases at J, with 19 bases between. In germline, CDR1 is SGHRS, CDR2 YFSETQ. This CDR3 spans 16 amino acids. CDR3 sequence (DNA): TGCGCCAGCAGCCCAATAGGGTGGGCAGGGGACAATGAGCAGTTCTTC. Its translation: CASSPIGWAGDNEQFF.

As concerns this clone: One end of the junction varies from germline; a read error may be responsible. V gene TRBV7-9 combines with J gene TRBJ1-5; 11 nucleotides align to TRBD1. This CDR3 has 19 residues. CDR1 is SEHNR, CDR2 FQNEAQ, per germline (reference sequence). The CDR3 DNA reads as TGTTCCAGCAGCTTAGTTGCGGGACAGGGGGGAAAGCGCAATCAGCCCCAGCATTTT. Its translation is CSSSLVAGQGGKRNQPQHF.

The chain joins TRBV7-3 to TRBJ2-1; D may be TRBD2 (6 bases). The CDR3 runs 12 residues. Germline CDR1 SGHTA, CDR2 FQGTGA. V was pared by 4 bases and J by 9 bases, with 10 bases between. CDR3 DNA: TGTGCCAGCAGCTCGGGCGGGACTGAGCAGTTCTTC. Its translation is CASSSGGTEQFF.

Details on this clone: Germline and junction disagree at one end, which may indicate a read error. The chain uses TRBV6-1 and TRBJ2-7, with 9 bases aligning to TRBD1. This CDR3 is built from 12 residues. Per germline, CDR1 MNHNS and CDR2 SASEGT. CDR3 coding DNA: TGTACCAGCGGGACAGGGTTAGGGGAGCAGTACTTC. It codes for CTSGTGLGEQYF.